This T cell receptor (beta chain) was documented in a study of beta chain features in type 1 diabetes. Study results and limitations: Significant though moderate, a shortening of TCRB CDR3s appeared in all four CD4+ subsets of Type 1 diabetes patients. cDNA-based reads could over-represent cells with high TCR expression.

Per germline, CDR1 SNHLY and CDR2 FYNNEI. The V end was cut by 4 bases, the J end by 2 bases, with 8 bases between. CDR3 length: 13 residues. Reverse transcription of all isolated RNA meant that expressed TCRB transcripts were sequenced. Sequenced by immunoSEQ multiplex PCR; TCRdb stores in-frame clones only, minus some. The data contain around 300,000 clones, 15% of them singletons. In regard to this clone: The antigen is not known.

Each of the sorted populations had a purity greater than 98%. The chain has TRBV2 and TRBJ1-2; D not resolved. Specimen: naive CD4+ T cells from blood. The origin of this receptor is a man younger than 30 with type 1 diabetes. The CDR3 coding sequence is TGTGCCAGCAGTGGATCACAGAACTATGGCTACACCTTC. Its protein is CASSGSQNYGYTF.